These T cell receptor beta chains were read from a single sample in a study of cytomegalovirus exposure and HLA in healthy donors. TCRdb's copy holds only in-frame clones and misses some; the assay was immunoSEQ multiplex PCR. The sample carries about 160,000 clones, roughly 86% recorded once. Sequencing was done on a sample of PBMCs. These receptors came from a man between 18 and 35 years old in good health and CMV-seropositive. Each CDR3 is given with its conserved first and last residue. The D gene is left open where the match is weak. The size field is filled for only some rows; it gives once, few, many or a size class.

>TRBV11-2|TRBJ2-3|.|.|16
CASSLGSSFSTDTQYF
TGTGCCAGCAGCTTAGGGTCTAGCTTTAGCACAGATACGCAGTATTTT
>TRBV10-3|TRBJ1-5|.|.|17
CAISESILRQINQPQHF
TGTGCCATCAGTGAGTCGATATTGAGACAGATCAATCAGCCCCAGCATTTT
>TRBV4-2|TRBJ2-6|.|.|17
CASSPEGGRSGANVLTF
TGTGCCAGCAGCCCAGAGGGGGGGAGGTCTGGGGCCAACGTCCTGACTTTC
>TRBV11-2|TRBJ2-7|TRBD1|.|14
CASSLVPGGYEQYF
TGTGCCAGCAGCTTAGTCCCAGGGGGCTACGAGCAGTACTTC
>TRBV5-5|TRBJ1-1|.|.|15
CASSPLRFGNTEAFF
TGTGCCAGCAGCCCATTGAGGTTCGGAAACACTGAAGCTTTCTTT
>TRBV6-6|TRBJ2-2|TRBD1|.|16
CASSYSTTGDAGELFF
TGTGCCAGCAGTTACTCGACCACAGGGGACGCCGGGGAGCTGTTTTTT
>TRBV28|TRBJ1-5|TRBD1|.|16
CASSSEGQGAGQPQHF
TGTGCCAGCAGTTCTGAGGGACAGGGGGCGGGTCAGCCCCAGCATTTT
>TRBV27|TRBJ2-5|.|.|17
CASSLQIPRGGWETQYF
TGTGCCAGCAGTTTACAGATCCCAAGGGGCGGCTGGGAGACCCAGTACTTC
>TRBV2|TRBJ2-4|.|.|16
CASSEDRQLAKNIQYF
TGTGCCAGCAGTGAAGATCGACAGTTAGCCAAAAACATTCAGTACTTC
>TRBV2|TRBJ1-2|TRBD1|.|14
CASSANRGGYGYTF
TGTGCCAGCAGCGCAAACAGGGGGGGCTATGGCTACACCTTC
>TRBV9|TRBJ2-2|TRBD2|many|16
CASSPEGLENTGELFF
TGTGCCAGCAGCCCAGAGGGACTAGAAAACACCGGGGAGCTGTTTTTT
>TRBV5-6|TRBJ1-5|TRBD1|.|15
CASSLRDRRHQPQHF
TGTGCCAGCAGCTTGAGGGACAGGCGACATCAGCCCCAGCATTTT
>TRBV6-1|TRBJ1-5|.|few|12
CATEGTNQPQHF
TGTGCCACCGAGGGTACTAATCAGCCCCAGCATTTT
>TRBV7-9|TRBJ2-6|.|.|13
CASSSAGANVLTF
TGTGCCAGCAGCTCCGCTGGGGCCAACGTCCTGACTTTC
>TRBV28|TRBJ2-7|TRBD1|.|14
CASRDSSMTYEQYF
TGTGCCAGCCGGGACAGTTCAATGACCTACGAGCAGTACTTC
>TRBV7-8|TRBJ1-1|.|.|15
CASSPTVTMNTEAFF
TGTGCCAGCAGCCCAACGGTGACTATGAACACTGAAGCTTTCTTT
>TRBV27|TRBJ1-5|TRBD1|.|15
CASSKQGDSNQPQHF
TGTGCCAGCAGTAAACAGGGGGACAGCAATCAGCCCCAGCATTTT
>TRBV9|TRBJ2-3|TRBD2|.|17
CASSVIPGLASTDTQYF
TGTGCCAGCAGCGTAATACCCGGACTAGCTAGCACAGATACGCAGTATTTT
>TRBV2|TRBJ1-5|.|few|12
CASSGAKSPQHF
TGTGCCAGCAGTGGGGCAAAGTCGCCCCAGCATTTT
>TRBV30|TRBJ1-4|TRBD1|once|14
CAWSRTGEGKKLFF
TGTGCCTGGAGTAGAACAGGGGAAGGGAAAAAACTGTTTTTT
>TRBV6-6|TRBJ1-2|.|.|14
CASTSRTATSGYTF
TGTGCCAGCACGTCCAGGACAGCCACGAGTGGCTACACCTTC
>TRBV19|TRBJ1-5|TRBD1|.|15
CASRETDRGYQPQHF
TGTGCCAGCCGAGAAACTGACAGGGGATATCAGCCCCAGCATTTT
>TRBV27|TRBJ1-3|.|.|13
CASSLWRGNTIYF
TGTGCCAGCAGTTTATGGCGGGGAAACACCATATATTTT
>TRBV10-1|TRBJ1-3|.|.|15
CARNRGIHSGNTIYF
TGCGCCAGAAATAGAGGGATCCACTCTGGAAACACCATATATTTT
>TRBV5-1|TRBJ2-2|.|.|14
CASSLDSNTGELFF
TGCGCCAGCAGCCTCGACAGTAACACCGGGGAGCTGTTTTTT
>TRBV29-1|TRBJ2-6|.|.|16
CSVVSGIISGANVLTF
TGCAGCGTTGTATCAGGCATCATCTCTGGGGCCAACGTCCTGACTTTC
>TRBV10-3|TRBJ1-1|.|.|13
CAISPTGNTEAFF
TGTGCCATCTCCCCGACAGGGAACACTGAAGCTTTCTTT
>TRBV2|TRBJ2-7|.|.|14
CASKAGRSSYEQYF
TGTGCCAGCAAGGCGGGTCGGAGCTCCTACGAGCAGTACTTC
>TRBV6-5|TRBJ2-1|.|.|13
CASRWDTYNEQFF
TGTGCCAGCAGATGGGACACCTACAATGAGCAGTTCTTC
>TRBV28|TRBJ2-2|TRBD2|.|14
CASTPRLAAGELFF
TGTGCCAGCACTCCTCGACTAGCGGCCGGGGAGCTGTTTTTT
>TRBV11-2|TRBJ2-3|TRBD2|.|14
CASSLGRSGSTQYF
TGTGCCAGCAGCTTAGGACGTAGCGGGAGTACGCAGTATTTT
>TRBV4-1|TRBJ2-3|.|.|15
CASSQDSGGSNTQYF
TGCGCCAGCAGCCAAGACAGCGGTGGCTCGAATACGCAGTATTTT
>TRBV5-1|TRBJ2-1|TRBD2|.|16
CASEPLGTSGRSEQFF
TGCGCCAGCGAACCCCTCGGGACTAGCGGGAGGAGTGAGCAGTTCTTC
>TRBV28|TRBJ2-7|TRBD1|.|17
CASTSGTEPPISYEQYF
TGTGCCAGCACCTCCGGGACAGAGCCACCCATCTCCTACGAGCAGTACTTC
>TRBV18|TRBJ2-5|.|.|16
CASSPIPGELGETQYF
TGTGCCAGCTCACCGATTCCGGGGGAGCTTGGGGAGACCCAGTACTTC
>TRBV5-4|TRBJ1-2|TRBD1|once|15
CASSPGTASTSGYTF
TGTGCCAGCAGCCCTGGGACAGCTTCGACCTCTGGCTACACCTTC
>TRBV28|TRBJ1-3|.|.|15
CASSPVGGPGNTIYF
TGTGCCAGCAGTCCGGTCGGGGGACCGGGAAACACCATATATTTT
>TRBV29-1|TRBJ2-3|TRBD2|.|18
CSVEGTSGRSTSTDTQYF
TGCAGCGTTGAAGGGACTAGCGGGAGGAGCACTAGCACAGATACGCAGTATTTT
>TRBV18|TRBJ1-5|.|few|13
CASSPQSHQPQHF
TGTGCCAGCTCACCCCAGTCCCATCAGCCCCAGCATTTT
>TRBV9|TRBJ2-2|TRBD2|once|16
CASTPWRGANTGELFF
TGTGCCAGCACCCCTTGGCGGGGGGCGAACACCGGGGAGCTGTTTTTT
>TRBV28|TRBJ1-1|.|.|15
CASSPPHWANTEAFF
TGTGCCAGCAGCCCACCGCACTGGGCGAACACTGAAGCTTTCTTT
>TRBV6-4|TRBJ1-2|.|once|13
CASSDSTGIGYTF
TGTGCCAGCAGTGACTCAACAGGGATTGGCTACACCTTC
>TRBV18|TRBJ2-3|.|.|13
CASSRNRDDTQYF
TGTGCCAGCTCAAGAAATCGGGATGATACGCAGTATTTT
>TRBV9|TRBJ2-7|TRBD1|.|15
CASSGGTGGSYEQYF
TGTGCCAGCAGTGGTGGGACAGGGGGCTCCTACGAGCAGTACTTC
>TRBV21-1|TRBJ1-2|.|once|18
CASSSGGYDGRPNYGYTF
TGTGCCAGCAGCTCGGGGGGTTATGACGGCCGGCCTAACTATGGCTACACCTTC
>TRBV4-2|TRBJ2-7|TRBD2|.|16
CASSQGLAGGLSGQYF
TGTGCCAGCAGCCAAGGGTTGGCGGGAGGTCTTTCAGGGCAGTACTTC
>TRBV6-1|TRBJ1-5|TRBD1|.|16
CASSANLDRAGQPQHF
TGTGCCAGCAGTGCCAATCTAGACAGGGCGGGACAGCCCCAGCATTTT
>TRBV10-3|TRBJ2-2|.|.|12
CAISAATGELFF
TGTGCCATCAGCGCGGCCACCGGGGAGCTGTTTTTT
>TRBV5-4|TRBJ1-2|TRBD1|.|13
CASSVRTGDGYTF
TGTGCCAGCAGCGTCCGGACAGGGGATGGCTACACCTTC
>TRBV7-2|TRBJ1-2|.|.|14
CASSLAPGDYGYTF
TGTGCCAGCAGCTTAGCCCCAGGGGACTATGGCTACACCTTC
>TRBV19|TRBJ2-1|TRBD2|.|14
CASSRHGLDNEQFF
TGTGCCAGTAGTCGACACGGACTAGACAATGAGCAGTTCTTC
>TRBV28|TRBJ2-1|TRBD2|.|15
CAALAGGAPYNEQFF
TGTGCGGCCCTAGCGGGAGGAGCTCCCTACAATGAGCAGTTCTTC
>TRBV18|TRBJ2-3|TRBD2|.|16
CASSPTTSALTDTQYF
TGTGCCAGCTCACCAACAACTAGCGCGCTCACAGATACGCAGTATTTT
>TRBV4-1|TRBJ1-1|TRBD1|.|15
CASSTIGQGETEAFF
TGCGCCAGCAGCACTATCGGACAGGGGGAAACTGAAGCTTTCTTT
>TRBV6-6|TRBJ1-1|.|.|13
CASSYRDTTEAFF
TGTGCCAGCAGTTACCGGGACACCACTGAAGCTTTCTTT
>TRBV27|TRBJ1-5|.|.|16
CASSLSGTGEKQPQHF
TGTGCCAGCAGTTTATCGGGGACTGGGGAGAAACAGCCCCAGCATTTT
>TRBV4-1|TRBJ1-1|.|.|15
CASSHTQGLDTEAFF
TGCGCCAGCAGCCACACGCAGGGGTTGGACACTGAAGCTTTCTTT
>TRBV5-1|TRBJ2-1|TRBD2|.|15
CASSLAGVGGHEQFF
TGCGCCAGCAGCTTAGCGGGAGTTGGGGGGCATGAGCAGTTCTTC
>TRBV2|TRBJ1-3|.|.|14
CASSVEQGRNTIYF
TGTGCCAGCAGTGTGGAGCAGGGTAGAAACACCATATATTTT
>TRBV11-2|TRBJ2-1|.|.|12
CASSSSGNEQFF
TGTGCCAGCAGCTCGAGCGGGAATGAGCAGTTCTTC